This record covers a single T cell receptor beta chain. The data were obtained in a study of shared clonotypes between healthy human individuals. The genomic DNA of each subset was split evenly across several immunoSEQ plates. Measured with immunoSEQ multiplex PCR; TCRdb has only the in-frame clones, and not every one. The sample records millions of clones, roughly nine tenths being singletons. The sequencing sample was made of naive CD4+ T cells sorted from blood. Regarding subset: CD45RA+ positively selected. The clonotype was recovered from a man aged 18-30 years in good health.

The CDR3 nucleotides are TGTGCCAGCAGCTGGGATTTTAGCGGGGGGTTCCAAGAGACCCAGTACTTC. The encoded protein is CASSWDFSGGFQETQYF. The chain couples TRBV11-2 to TRBJ2-5, with 10 bases that match TRBD2. The CDR3 is made up of 17 amino acids. The germline gives CDR1 SGHAT, CDR2 FQNNGV. Trimming removed 4 bases from V and 1 base from J; junction bases left unmatched: 9.